The 23 T cell receptor beta chains below come from one sample, sequenced in a study of CD8 T cells in Susac syndrome. Random hexamers served to reverse transcribe roughly 0.45 to 1 ug RNA. TCRdb re-called the immunoSEQ multiplex PCR reads through MiXCR, storing one row per CDR3 protein. There are about 400,000 distinct CDR3 sequences in the sample; 85% occur only once, and approximately 0.12% lies in the top ten. Material: CD8+ T cells from PBMCs. The receptors originated from a human donor with multiple sclerosis.

The table lists this clonotype with a few counts. The chain is built from TRBV6-5 and TRBJ2-3; TRBD2 matches at 7 bases. This CDR3 contains 14 residues. J was trimmed by 5 bases and V by 1 base; bases with no gene match: 3. Germline V gene data show CDR1 as MNHEY and CDR2 as SVGAGI. The CDR3 here is CASSYWASGDTQYF. DNA of the CDR3: TGTGCCAGCAGTTACTGGGCTAGCGGAGATACGCAGTATTTT.

This clonotype has only one observation. The gene calls are TRBV30 and TRBJ1-2; D ambiguous. CDR1 is GTSNPN, CDR2 SVGIG, per germline (reference sequence). The ends were cut back, 3 bases at V and 4 bases at J, with 6 bases in the middle. CDR3 length: 11 residues. The chain's CDR3 is CAWRGIYGYTF. Written as DNA, the CDR3 is TGTGCCTGGAGGGGAATCTATGGCTACACCTTC.

As concerns this clonotype: The conserved phenylalanine or tryptophan normally closing the CDR3 is absent here, so this likely arose from a read error. The chain links TRBV29-1 to TRBJ2-7; the match to TRBD2 covers 7 bases. Losses at the gene ends were 6 bases for V and 2 bases for J; bases not matched to a gene: 7. This CDR3 has 13 amino acids. CDR1 is SQVTM and CDR2 is ANQGSEA in the germline V gene. This chain's CDR3 is CSVLTSSAYEQYL. The CDR3 DNA is TGCAGCGTCCTGACTAGCTCGGCCTACGAGCAGTACCTC.

The chain uses TRBV6-5 and TRBJ1-1; no clear D. The CDR3 runs 13 residues. The germline gives CDR1 MNHEY, CDR2 SVGAGI. Trimming took 2 bases from V and 7 from J, leaving 11 bases between them. For the CDR3, the DNA is TGTGCCAGCAGTTACGCGGCCCTTAATGAAGCTTTCTTT. Translating it yields CASSYAALNEAFF.

This clonotype was observed a few times. V gene TRBV5-5 combines with J gene TRBJ2-7; 7 nucleotides line up with TRBD1. This CDR3 is built from 15 residues. Germline assignment: CDR1 SGHKS and CDR2 YYEKEE (reference sequence). V lost 3 bases and J lost 4; bases outside the gene matches: 10. The CDR3 sequence: CASSSLTQGPYEQYF. CDR3 bases: TGTGCCAGCAGCTCCTTAACACAGGGGCCGTACGAGCAGTACTTC.

The V call is TRBV20-1, the J call TRBJ2-2; 7 bases line up with TRBD1. Germline-derived CDR1 and CDR2 are DFQATT and SNEGSKA (reference sequence). The CDR3 totals 17 residues. The V gene end was trimmed by 0 bases and the J gene end by 7 bases; junction bases not matched to a gene: 14. For the CDR3, the DNA is TGCAGTGCTAGAGAGTCGGACAGGCCGGACCGATTCGGGGAGCTGTTTTTT. Translation gives CSARESDRPDRFGELFF.

This rearrangement joins TRBV19 to TRBJ2-4; D call uncertain. Germline assignment: CDR1 LNHDA and CDR2 SQIVND (reference sequence). The CDR3 is 12 residues long. The V and J ends lost 9 bases and 3 bases respectively, with 9 bases between them. CDR3 DNA sequence: TGTGCCAGCTCCTGGGACAAAAACATTCAGTACTTC. It codes for CASSWDKNIQYF.

This CDR3 reads CAISEQSVGGEQFF. The CDR3 DNA is TGTGCCATCAGTGAACAGTCTGTCGGTGGTGAGCAGTTCTTC. The chain combines TRBV10-3 with TRBJ2-1; D is uncertain. The CDR3 has 14 amino acids. The ends were cut back, 3 bases at V and 9 bases at J, with 15 bases in the middle. Germline values: CDR1 ENHRY, CDR2 SYGVKD.

This rearrangement joins TRBV4-1 to TRBJ1-4, with no clear D. The CDR3 loop spans 15 amino acids. Germline CDR1 reads MGHRA; CDR2 reads YSYEKL. Trimming removed 0 bases at V and 8 bases at J, with 13 bases between. CDR3 sequence (DNA): TGCGCCAGCAGCCAAGATTTCACAAGAGGAGAAAAACTGTTTTTT. This codes for CASSQDFTRGEKLFF.

V and J are TRBV11-2 and TRBJ2-7; D tentatively fits TRBD1 or TRBD2 (5 bases each). Trimming stripped 5 bases from V and 3 bases from J, with 23 bases between. This CDR3 has 17 residues. Germline V gene lookup returns CDR1 SGHAT and CDR2 FQNNGV. Here the CDR3 reads CASSPWTRQRGSYEQYF. CDR3 DNA: TGTGCCAGCAGCCCATGGACACGTCAACGGGGCAGCTACGAGCAGTACTTC.

V usage is TRBV12-3 or TRBV12-4 and J usage is TRBJ1-5; D is unresolved. V lost 5 bases and J lost 0, with 8 bases in between. The CDR3 is 14 residues long. The CDR3 sequence is CASSADTSNQPQHF. DNA for the CDR3: TGTGCCAGCAGTGCAGACACTAGCAATCAGCCCCAGCATTTT.

A single count supports this clonotype. The chain carries TRBV27 and TRBJ2-1; D gene uncertain. Germline V gene sequence: CDR1 MNHEY, CDR2 SMNVEV (reference sequence). The V and J ends lost 2 bases and 0 bases respectively, with 11 bases between them. This CDR3 contains 16 residues. CDR3 DNA sequence: TGTGCCAGCAGTTTAGAGCTTTCTAGCTCCTACAATGAGCAGTTCTTC. Translating it yields CASSLELSSSYNEQFF.

The V call is TRBV7-8, the J call TRBJ2-7; D is unresolved. The V gene lost 3 bases and the J gene lost 1 base, with 10 bases spanning the gap. Germline V gene sequence: CDR1 SGHVS, CDR2 FQNEAQ. This CDR3 is 14 amino acids long. The CDR3, as DNA: TGTGCCAGCAGCTTTGACGGAAGTTCCTACGAGCAGTACTTC. Its protein is CASSFDGSSYEQYF.

Only one count was recorded for this clonotype. The V gene is TRBV29-1, the J gene TRBJ2-7; 8 positions agree with TRBD2. CDR3 size: 14 residues. The trim removed 3 bases at V and 5 bases at J, leaving 9 bases unmatched. Germline V gives CDR1 SQVTM, CDR2 ANQGSEA. The CDR3 nucleotides are TGCAGCGTTGATTACACTAGCGGTGGGGACGAGCAGTACTTC. Its protein is CSVDYTSGGDEQYF.

This clonotype came up once. The V gene is TRBV5-4, the J gene TRBJ2-1; D remains ambiguous. V lost 0 bases and J 12 bases, leaving 10 bases between the germline ends. CDR3 size: 12 residues. Germline V gene sequence: CDR1 SGHNT, CDR2 YYREEE (reference sequence). Here the CDR3 DNA reads TGTGCCAGCAGCTTGGTCTCAGGCGGGCAGTTCTTC. This codes for CASSLVSGGQFF.

The chain has TRBV27 and TRBJ1-4, with D tentatively TRBD1 (5 bases). The germline V and J ends were trimmed by 8 bases and 3 bases, with 13 bases remaining between them. CDR1 is MNHEY and CDR2 is SMNVEV in the germline V gene (reference sequence). The CDR3 is 14 residues long. The CDR3 DNA follows: TGTGCCAGCCGCAAGGGGTGGGCTAATGAAAAACTGTTTTTT. This sequence encodes CASRKGWANEKLFF.

The V gene is TRBV20-1, the J gene TRBJ1-2; D call uncertain. Germline values: CDR1 DFQATT, CDR2 SNEGSKA (reference sequence). The germline V and J ends were trimmed by 1 base and 1 base, with 16 bases remaining between them. This CDR3 is 16 amino acids long. The CDR3 nucleotides read TGCAGTGCTAGAGGCCTCCTAGGGAGGGTTAACTATGGCTACACCTTC. This sequence encodes CSARGLLGRVNYGYTF.

This chain links TRBV10-2 with TRBJ1-1; TRBD1 is a possible D gene (6 bases). The V gene's germline CDR1 is WSHSY and CDR2 SAAADI. The length of the CDR3 is 18 residues. Trimming cost V 0 bases and J 6 bases, with 23 bases left between them. CDR3 nucleotides: TGCGCCAGCAGTGAGTCAATATTTGGGGACACCATAGGCGCTGAAGCTTTCTTT. Its protein is CASSESIFGDTIGAEAFF.

The chain joins TRBV5-1 to TRBJ2-1; the match to TRBD1 covers 7 bases. Looked up from germline, CDR1 is SGHRS and CDR2 is YFSETQ. V shed 4 bases, J shed 2 bases, and the junction held 6 bases outside the gene matches. The CDR3 has 15 residues. The CDR3 region has the DNA TGCGCCAGCAGCCCTGGACAGGTGCCCTACAATGAGCAGTTCTTC. This translates into CASSPGQVPYNEQFF.

This chain joins TRBV27 and TRBJ2-7; D is perhaps TRBD1 (7 bases). Deletions cut 1 base from V and 0 bases from J, with 16 bases between. The CDR3 is made up of 17 amino acids. Germline CDR1 is MNHEY and CDR2 is SMNVEV (reference sequence). The CDR3 region is CASSLYPGGQFSYEQYF. The CDR3 DNA follows: TGTGCCAGCAGTTTATACCCCGGGGGACAGTTCTCCTACGAGCAGTACTTC.

This chain joins TRBV29-1 and TRBJ2-1, with 11 bases that match TRBD2. The V gene end was trimmed by 2 bases and the J gene end by 4 bases; junction bases not matched to a gene: 7. Germline CDR1 is SQVTM and CDR2 is ANQGSEA. The CDR3 runs to 16 residues. CDR3 DNA: TGCAGCGTTGAACTTCCGGGACTAGCGGCTTACAATGAGCAGTTCTTC. It is translated as CSVELPGLAAYNEQFF.

This chain links TRBV6-1 with TRBJ1-1; no clear D. The CDR3 length is 14 residues. The ends were cut back, 7 bases at V and 7 bases at J, with 19 bases in the middle. In germline, CDR1 is MNHNS, CDR2 SASEGT. The CDR3 nucleotides are TGTGCCAGCACCGCGGAAAGGCAGGTGTATGAAGCTTTCTTT. Amino acids: CASTAERQVYEAFF.

The chain carries TRBV5-4 and TRBJ2-7; no clear D gene. Germline values: CDR1 SGHNT, CDR2 YYREEE (reference sequence). Deletions cut 2 bases from V and 5 bases from J, with 8 bases between. This CDR3 is 12 amino acids long. The CDR3 spells CASSFLGNEQYF. The CDR3 coding sequence is TGTGCCAGCAGCTTTTTGGGCAACGAGCAGTACTTC. The entire variable domain, with the rest obtained from reference TRBV5-4 and TRBJ2-7, is as follows: ETGVTQSPTHLIKTRGQQVTLRCSSQSGHNTVSWYQQALGQGPQFIFQYYREEENGRGNFPPRFSGLQFPNYSSELNVNALELDDSALYLCASSFLGNEQYFGPGTRLTVT.